This record looks at one T cell receptor (beta chain) sequence and its context. Germline lookup yields CDR1 LNHNV and CDR2 YYDKDF (reference sequence). V lost 0 bases and J 0 bases, leaving 11 bases between the germline ends. The CDR3 is 16 residues long. TCRdb keeps only in-frame clones here, not all; method: immunoSEQ multiplex PCR. The table lists tens of thousands of clones, less than 75% of them singletons, with around 25% in the top ten. This entry belongs to a study of blood T cell repertoires in COVID-19. Study information: The United States, Italy and Spain supplied acute and convalescent COVID-19 samples.

The specimen sequenced was peripheral blood. The rearrangement uses TRBV15 and TRBJ1-1; the D gene is possibly TRBD1 (5 bases). This clonotype originated in a woman aged 55-75 years in a cohort sampled during active or convalescent COVID-19. The DNA of the CDR3 is TGTGCCACCAGCAGAGATCTGGGACTTATGAACACTGAAGCTTTCTTT. Amino acids: CATSRDLGLMNTEAFF.